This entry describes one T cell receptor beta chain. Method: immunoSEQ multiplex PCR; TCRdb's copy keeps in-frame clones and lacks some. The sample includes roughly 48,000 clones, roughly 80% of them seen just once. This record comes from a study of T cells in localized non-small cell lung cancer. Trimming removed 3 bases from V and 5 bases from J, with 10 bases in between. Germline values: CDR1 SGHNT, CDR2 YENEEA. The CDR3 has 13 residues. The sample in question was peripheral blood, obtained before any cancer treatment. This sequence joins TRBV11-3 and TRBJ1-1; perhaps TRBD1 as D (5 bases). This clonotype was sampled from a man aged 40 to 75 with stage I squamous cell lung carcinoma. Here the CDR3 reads CASSFSGLTEAFF. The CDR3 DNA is TGTGCCAGCAGCTTTTCAGGGCTGACTGAAGCTTTCTTT. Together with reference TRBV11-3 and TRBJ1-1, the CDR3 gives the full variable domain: EAGVVQSPRYKIIEKKQPVAFWCNPISGHNTLYWYLQNLGQGPELLIRYENEEAVDDSQLPKDRFSAERLKGVDSTLKIQPAELGDSAVYLCASSFSGLTEAFFGQGTRLTVV.